The present entry profiles one T cell receptor (beta chain) with its context. The data stem from a study of blood T cell repertoires in COVID-19. Study at large: Whether acute or convalescent, the COVID-19 samples came from the United States, Italy and Spain. T cells, B-cell-depleted T cells, or PBMCs provided the cDNA or gDNA that served as material.

This study enrolled people aged about 18 to 100 from about 26 US geographic areas. Assignment of participants to cohorts was predicated upon participant-reported clinical history. Repertoires were generated with immunoSEQ multiplex PCR, while TCRdb's copy carries only in-frame clones and drops some. The repertoire holds about 270,000 clones, with around 90% as singletons. V lost 4 bases to trimming and J lost 5 bases, with 11 bases between them. Germline CDR1 and CDR2: LGHNA and YNFKEQ. The CDR3 totals 13 residues. The receptor was derived from a woman aged 25 to 39 with acute COVID-19. The specimen sequenced was PBMCs or T cells enriched from blood (not recorded which). This chain links TRBV4-2 with TRBJ2-5, with D perhaps matching TRBD2 (5 bases). The CDR3 nucleotides are TGTGCCAGCAGCCCCGTAGCGATGGAGACCCAGTACTTC. Translation gives CASSPVAMETQYF.